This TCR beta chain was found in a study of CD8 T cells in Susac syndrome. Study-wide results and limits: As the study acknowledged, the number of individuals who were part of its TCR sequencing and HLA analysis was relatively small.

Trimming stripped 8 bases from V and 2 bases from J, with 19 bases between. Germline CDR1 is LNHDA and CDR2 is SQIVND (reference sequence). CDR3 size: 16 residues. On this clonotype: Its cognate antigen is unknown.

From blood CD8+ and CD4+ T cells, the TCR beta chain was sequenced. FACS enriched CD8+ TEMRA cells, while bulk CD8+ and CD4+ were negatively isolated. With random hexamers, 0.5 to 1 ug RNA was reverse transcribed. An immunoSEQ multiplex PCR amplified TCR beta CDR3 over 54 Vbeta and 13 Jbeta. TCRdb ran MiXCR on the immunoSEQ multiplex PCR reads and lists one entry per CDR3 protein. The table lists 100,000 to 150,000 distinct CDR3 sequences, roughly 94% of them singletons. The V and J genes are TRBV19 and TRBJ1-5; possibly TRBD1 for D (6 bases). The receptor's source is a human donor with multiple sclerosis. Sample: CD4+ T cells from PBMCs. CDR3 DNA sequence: TGTGCCAGTGGGGGAGTTGCCAGGGGTGGCAATCAGCCCCAGCATTTT. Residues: CASGGVARGGNQPQHF.